Below are 32 T cell receptor beta chains sequenced from a single sample in a study of CD8+ T cells in alopecia areata. Sequencing used cDNA as its template, made by extracting RNA and reverse transcribing it. Profiled with immunoSEQ multiplex PCR; TCRdb holds only in-frame clones, not every one. Among some 150,000 clones listed, about 88% were seen once. Treatment indicated: oral pan-JAK inhibitor, 5-10 mg twice daily. The specimen comprised CD8+ T cells sorted from blood, sampled at week 4, from a patient treated with tofacitinib. The receptors originated from a human donor with alopecia areata.

This clone was recorded only once. The rearrangement joins TRBV29-1 to TRBJ1-1, with D possibly being TRBD1 (5 bases). V shed 6 bases and J shed 11 bases, with 13 bases lying between them. CDR3 size: 10 residues. Germline V gene sequence: CDR1 SQVTM, CDR2 ANQGSEA. CDR3 nucleotide sequence: TGCAGCGTCTTGGGACTAGGCGCTTTCTTT. Its translation: CSVLGLGAFF.

This clone came up a few times. This chain uses TRBV30 with TRBJ2-1; D uncertain. Germline CDR1 and CDR2: GTSNPN and SVGIG (reference sequence). V was trimmed by 3 bases and J by 0 bases, leaving 12 bases between them. The CDR3 is made up of 15 amino acids. The CDR3 nucleotides read TGTGCCTGGAGCCGAGGTGAAAGCTCCTACAATGAGCAGTTCTTC. Translation: CAWSRGESSYNEQFF.

Worth noting for this clone: The identical CDR3 is also encoded by other nucleotide sequences in the sample. The chain joins TRBV27 to TRBJ2-7; D perhaps matches TRBD2 (5 bases). Trimming took 6 bases from V and 4 from J, leaving 7 bases between them. CDR3 size: 11 residues. The V gene's germline CDR1 is MNHEY and CDR2 SMNVEV (reference sequence). In DNA, the CDR3 is TGTGCCAGCAGCCGAGGGTACGAGCAGTACTTC. This codes for CASSRGYEQYF.

This chain uses TRBV2 with TRBJ1-6, with D uncertain. This CDR3 comprises 13 residues. Germline V CDR1 and CDR2: SNHLY, FYNNEI. V lost 3 bases, J lost 10 bases, and 10 bases lay in between. DNA of the CDR3: TGTGCCAGCAGTGAGTTGGTAGGGTCACCCCTCCACTTT. Translation: CASSELVGSPLHF.

The rearrangement joins TRBV29-1 to TRBJ2-1; the match to TRBD1 covers 10 bases. Looked up from germline, CDR1 is SQVTM and CDR2 is ANQGSEA. V gave up 8 bases and J gave up 6 bases; unmatched junction bases: 7. The CDR3 spans 13 residues. CDR3: CSIPGQGPNEQFF. In DNA, the CDR3 is TGCAGCATTCCGGGACAGGGGCCCAATGAGCAGTTCTTC.

V gene TRBV4-1 combines with J gene TRBJ2-7; D is unresolved. CDR1 MGHRA and CDR2 YSYEKL come from the germline V gene. The CDR3 is 14 residues long. V gave up 0 bases and J gave up 3 bases, with 9 bases separating them. The CDR3 DNA follows: TGCGCCAGCAGCCAAGAGCGATGGGGCTACGAGCAGTACTTC. This sequence encodes CASSQERWGYEQYF.

The chain combines TRBV7-9 with TRBJ1-1; 10 bases line up with TRBD1. Germline CDR1 SEHNR, CDR2 FQNEAQ (reference sequence). This CDR3 region has 15 residues. The ends lost 5 bases at V and 0 bases at J; junction bases unmatched: 3. The CDR3, as DNA: TGTGCCAGCAGCAACGGGACAGGGGTGAACACTGAAGCTTTCTTT. Protein: CASSNGTGVNTEAFF. Full variable domain (outside the CDR3, taken from reference TRBV7-9 and TRBJ1-1): DTGVSQNPRHKITKRGQNVTFRCDPISEHNRLYWYRQTLGQGPEFLTYFQNEAQLEKSRLLSDRFSAERPKGSFSTLEIQRTEQGDSAMYLCASSNGTGVNTEAFFGQGTRLTVV.

This chain links TRBV29-1 with TRBJ2-7, with a weak D call TRBD2 (6 bases). V dropped 1 base and J dropped 2 bases, with 21 bases sitting between them. CDR1 is SQVTM and CDR2 is ANQGSEA in the germline V gene. This CDR3 spans 17 amino acids. The CDR3 DNA sequence: TGCAGCGTTGAAGGAGGGGAGGACCCAACTCGGCCCTACGAGCAGTACTTC. It translates to CSVEGGEDPTRPYEQYF.

The chain carries TRBV27 and TRBJ2-7, with 8 positions matching TRBD2. CDR1 MNHEY and CDR2 SMNVEV come from the germline V gene (reference sequence). The V gene end was trimmed by 0 bases and the J gene end by 1 base; junction bases not matched to a gene: 2. The CDR3 spans 15 residues. CDR3 sequence (DNA): TGTGCCAGCAGTTTATCGGCGGGAGGATCCTACGAGCAGTACTTC. Translated, it gives CASSLSAGGSYEQYF.

CDR3 loop: CASSLTSGSSTDTQYF. CDR3 DNA: TGTGCCAGCAGCTTAACTAGCGGGAGTTCGACAGATACGCAGTATTTT. The chain recombines TRBV7-9 with TRBJ2-3, with 11 nucleotides matching TRBD2. The CDR3 is 16 residues long. With V trimmed by 2 bases and J by 3 bases, 4 bases remained unmatched. Germline V gene sequence: CDR1 SEHNR, CDR2 FQNEAQ (reference sequence).

The genes are TRBV5-4 and TRBJ2-1; unclear D gene. The germline V and J ends were trimmed by 2 bases and 8 bases, with 8 bases remaining between them. The length of the CDR3 is 12 residues. From germline, CDR1 is SGHNT and CDR2 YYREEE (reference sequence). The CDR3 DNA reads TGTGCCAGCAGCTTCGGCCGCGATGAGCAGTTCTTC. Protein sequence: CASSFGRDEQFF. The full variable domain, its missing parts supplied by reference TRBV5-4 and TRBJ2-1, is ETGVTQSPTHLIKTRGQQVTLRCSSQSGHNTVSWYQQALGQGPQFIFQYYREEENGRGNFPPRFSGLQFPNYSSELNVNALELDDSALYLCASSFGRDEQFFGPGTRLTVL.

This clone occurred a few times. The V and J genes are TRBV4-2 and TRBJ2-3, with 7 bases aligning to TRBD2. With V trimmed by 3 bases and J by 1 base, 7 bases remained unmatched. Germline loops: CDR1 LGHNA, CDR2 YNFKEQ. The CDR3 has 16 residues. CDR3 region: CASSHAASGGTDTQYF. The CDR3 nucleotides are TGTGCCAGCAGCCATGCGGCGAGCGGGGGCACAGATACGCAGTATTTT.

This sequence joins TRBV5-1 and TRBJ2-7; D might be TRBD1 (5 bases). Trimming cost V 4 bases and J 2 bases, with 13 bases left between them. The CDR3 is made up of 14 amino acids. The germline gives CDR1 SGHRS, CDR2 YFSETQ. Written as DNA, the CDR3 is TGCGCCAGCAGCCCACCCCAGGGTACCTACGAGCAGTACTTC. Encoded protein: CASSPPQGTYEQYF.

This sequence joins TRBV27 and TRBJ1-1; D not resolved. Trimming took 3 bases from V and 1 from J, leaving 9 bases between them. Germline values: CDR1 MNHEY, CDR2 SMNVEV (reference sequence). The CDR3 has 14 amino acids. The CDR3 loop reads CASSFGRWNTEAFF. The DNA of the CDR3 is TGTGCCAGCAGTTTTGGACGGTGGAACACTGAAGCTTTCTTT.

This clone was counted once. V is TRBV25-1 and J is TRBJ2-1; D ambiguous. Trimming left V 2 bases short and J 8 bases short, with 16 bases between. This CDR3 is built from 15 residues. Germline lookup yields CDR1 MGHDK and CDR2 SYGVNS. DNA for the CDR3: TGTGCCAGCAGTGAACCCCGTTTTGAAAACGATGAGCAGTTCTTC. It translates to CASSEPRFENDEQFF.

The chain joins TRBV6-5 to TRBJ2-1; possible D gene TRBD2, 6 bases. The CDR3 is made up of 13 amino acids. The germline V gene has CDR1 MNHEY and CDR2 SVGAGI. With 4 bases removed from V and 7 bases from J, the gap between germline ends came to 11 bases. The CDR3 is CASSFGTQNEQFF. The CDR3 DNA is TGTGCCAGCAGTTTTGGGACTCAGAATGAGCAGTTCTTC.

The rearrangement links TRBV12-5 to TRBJ2-1; the D gene could be TRBD1 or TRBD2 (5 bases each). The V end lost 5 bases, the J end lost 6 bases, and 17 bases lay between the germline ends. CDR3 size: 15 residues. The germline CDR1 and CDR2 sequences are LGHNT and FRNRAP. The CDR3 spells CASGPGLAGLNEQFF. CDR3 nucleotide sequence: TGTGCTAGTGGTCCGGGGCTCGCGGGTCTCAATGAGCAGTTCTTC.

This clone turned up a few times. This chain links TRBV29-1 with TRBJ2-7, with a weak D call TRBD2 (7 bases). Germline V lookup: CDR1 SQVTM, CDR2 ANQGSEA. The V end was cut by 7 bases, the J end by 4 bases, with 20 bases between. The CDR3 is 14 amino acids. CDR3: CSAEGGSGGYEQYF. The CDR3 DNA reads as TGCAGCGCTGAGGGGGGGAGCGGTGGATACGAGCAGTACTTC.

This chain joins TRBV29-1 and TRBJ2-7; D gene unclear. V was trimmed by 0 bases and J by 2 bases, leaving 8 bases between them. The germline V gene has CDR1 SQVTM and CDR2 ANQGSEA. This CDR3 has 13 amino acids. This chain's CDR3 is CSVEEEKPYEQYF. The DNA of the CDR3 is TGCAGCGTTGAAGAGGAGAAACCCTACGAGCAGTACTTC.

The chain recombines TRBV2 with TRBJ2-1; 11 positions agree with TRBD2. V shed 5 bases and J 6 bases; nucleotides not matched to a gene: 3. Germline V gives CDR1 SNHLY, CDR2 FYNNEI. The CDR3 extends over 14 amino acids. The CDR3 sequence: CASSTSGSRNEQFF. DNA of the CDR3: TGTGCCAGCAGTACTAGCGGGAGTCGCAATGAGCAGTTCTTC.

The chain has TRBV5-1 and TRBJ2-3, with 7 bases lining up with TRBD1. Germline loops: CDR1 SGHRS, CDR2 YFSETQ. The CDR3 length is 14 residues. V gave up 4 bases and J gave up 6 bases; unmatched junction bases: 8. The CDR3, as DNA: TGCGCCAGCAGCGGTCGACAGGGTTCGGATACGCAGTATTTT. This translates into CASSGRQGSDTQYF.

This rearrangement joins TRBV5-1 to TRBJ2-7, with TRBD1 matching over 11 bases. The CDR3 consists of 14 residues. V was clipped by 6 bases and J by 7 bases; unmatched bases: 9. The germline V gene has CDR1 SGHRS and CDR2 YFSETQ. The CDR3 sequence is CASTQGQGVEEQYF. The CDR3 bases are TGCGCCAGCACCCAGGGACAGGGGGTTGAGGAGCAGTACTTC.

The V and J genes are TRBV2 and TRBJ2-6; 9 nucleotides match TRBD2. V shed 6 bases, J shed 0 bases, and the junction held 3 bases outside the gene matches. CDR3 size: 16 residues. Germline loops: CDR1 SNHLY, CDR2 FYNNEI. CDR3 amino acids: CASRLAGHSGANVLTF. DNA for the CDR3: TGTGCCAGCAGACTAGCGGGTCACTCTGGGGCCAACGTCCTGACTTTC.

The count of this clone is one. The chain combines TRBV7-9 with TRBJ2-7, with TRBD1 identical over 9 bases. The CDR3 sequence is 15 residues long. The germline CDR1 and CDR2 sequences are SEHNR and FQNEAQ (reference sequence). V was pared by 4 bases and J by 4 bases, with 8 bases of the junction left unmatched. The CDR3 here is CASSSSGTGRYEQYF. The CDR3 region has the DNA TGTGCCAGCAGCTCATCCGGGACAGGGAGGTACGAGCAGTACTTC.

The V and J genes are TRBV29-1 and TRBJ1-1; D remains ambiguous. This CDR3 region has 14 residues. CDR1 and CDR2 (germline): SQVTM, ANQGSEA. Trimming removed 3 bases from V and 2 bases from J, with 13 bases in between. CDR3 nucleotide sequence: TGCAGCGTTGATGTCCCCCGAGGCAACACTGAAGCTTTCTTT. This encodes CSVDVPRGNTEAFF.

This chain links TRBV27 with TRBJ2-3; tentatively, D is TRBD2 (6 bases). From germline, CDR1 is MNHEY and CDR2 SMNVEV (reference sequence). Trimming pared 1 base from V and 2 bases from J, leaving 10 bases between. The CDR3 sequence is 15 residues long. The CDR3 nucleotides are TGTGCCAGCAGTTTATATCGGGGGTACACAGATACGCAGTATTTT. Protein product: CASSLYRGYTDTQYF.

This clone was seen only once. The rearrangement links TRBV28 to TRBJ1-5; D is ambiguous. The length of the CDR3 is 12 residues. The V and J ends lost 6 bases and 5 bases respectively, with 8 bases between them. Germline V gives CDR1 MDHEN, CDR2 SYDVKM. The CDR3 sequence is CASSQPDQPQHF. The CDR3, as DNA: TGTGCCAGCAGCCAGCCCGATCAGCCCCAGCATTTT.

This clone was counted a single time. The chain couples TRBV4-1 to TRBJ2-1; 14 nucleotides align to TRBD2. With V trimmed by 4 bases and J by 2 bases, 4 bases remained unmatched. Germline V gene sequence: CDR1 MGHRA, CDR2 YSYEKL. The CDR3 is 17 amino acids. The CDR3 region has the DNA TGCGCCAGCAGCCCGGGACTAGCGGGAGACCCCTACAATGAGCAGTTCTTC. It is translated as CASSPGLAGDPYNEQFF.

This chain connects TRBV5-4 to TRBJ2-3, with no clear D. V was pared by 9 bases and J by 6 bases, with 11 bases between. This CDR3 has 11 residues. Germline CDR1 SGHNT, CDR2 YYREEE (reference sequence). The CDR3 DNA reads TGTGCCACCTCCAAGTGGGATACGCAGTATTTT. Its protein product is CATSKWDTQYF. The whole variable domain, filled in from reference TRBV5-4 and TRBJ2-3, reads ETGVTQSPTHLIKTRGQQVTLRCSSQSGHNTVSWYQQALGQGPQFIFQYYREEENGRGNFPPRFSGLQFPNYSSELNVNALELDDSALYLCATSKWDTQYFGPGTRLTVL.

This chain uses TRBV5-4 with TRBJ2-1; 7 nucleotides agree with TRBD2. Trimming removed 10 bases from V and 14 bases from J; junction bases left unmatched: 9. CDR1 is SGHNT, CDR2 YYREEE, per germline (reference sequence). The CDR3 has 10 residues. As DNA, the CDR3 is TGTGCCGGGGGGGAACAGCCAGAGTTCTTC. Translating gives CAGGEQPEFF.

V is TRBV6-6 and J is TRBJ2-7; D is undetermined. This CDR3 contains 14 residues. Germline V gene lookup returns CDR1 MNHNY and CDR2 SVGAGI (reference sequence). V was clipped by 6 bases and J by 2 bases, with 14 bases between them. CDR3 in DNA: TGTGCCAGCAGCCCCAGCGAACAGACCTACGAGCAGTACTTC. Translating it yields CASSPSEQTYEQYF.

The chain couples TRBV27 to TRBJ2-3, with D hard to call. Trimming removed 3 bases from V and 4 bases from J, with 2 bases in between. This CDR3 contains 11 residues. CDR1 is MNHEY, CDR2 SMNVEV, per germline (reference sequence). The CDR3 DNA reads as TGTGCCAGCAGTTTTGCAGATACGCAGTATTTT. Protein product: CASSFADTQYF.